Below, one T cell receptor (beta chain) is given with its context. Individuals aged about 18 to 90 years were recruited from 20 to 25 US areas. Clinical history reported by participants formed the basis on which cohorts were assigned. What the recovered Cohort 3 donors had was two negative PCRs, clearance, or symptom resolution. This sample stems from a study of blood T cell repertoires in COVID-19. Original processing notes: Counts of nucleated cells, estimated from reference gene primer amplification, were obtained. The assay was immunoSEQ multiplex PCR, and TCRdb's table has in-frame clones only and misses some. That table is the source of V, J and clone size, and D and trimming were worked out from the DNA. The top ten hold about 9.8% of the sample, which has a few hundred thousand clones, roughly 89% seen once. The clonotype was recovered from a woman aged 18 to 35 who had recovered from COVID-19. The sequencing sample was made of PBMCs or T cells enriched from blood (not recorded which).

The CDR3 bases are TGTGCCTGGGCCGACCCGGGACAGCGTAATGAAAAACTGTTTTTT. Residues: CAWADPGQRNEKLFF. This chain joins TRBV30 and TRBJ1-4; 7 nucleotides match TRBD1. This CDR3 has 15 amino acids. V lost 5 bases to trimming and J lost 4 bases; unmatched junction nucleotides: 10. From germline, CDR1 is GTSNPN and CDR2 SVGIG (reference sequence).